This T cell receptor (beta chain) emerged from a study of cytomegalovirus exposure and HLA in healthy donors. In germline, CDR1 is SGDLS, CDR2 YYNGEE. The CDR3 is 15 residues long. Trimming removed 0 bases at V and 2 bases at J, with 8 bases between. PCR involved 60 Vbeta and 13 Jbeta primers. The protocol was immunoSEQ multiplex PCR, while the TCRdb copy is restricted to in-frame clones and leaves out a portion. This sample carries about 87,000 clones, with 15% to 19% going to the ten biggest clones. This TCR was sampled from a man aged 45-65 years in good health and CMV-seropositive. The sequenced sample consisted of PBMCs. The V and J genes are TRBV9 and TRBJ2-2; D gene ambiguous. CDR3 in DNA: TGTGCCAGCAGCGTAGCAGGCCACAACACCGGGGAGCTGTTTTTT. Its translation: CASSVAGHNTGELFF.